The clone carrying this T cell receptor beta chain has only a few counts. Its antigen is unknown. The data derive from a study of cytomegalovirus exposure and HLA in healthy donors. General study results and limits: Researchers reported from a later analysis that most CMV-associated TCR beta chains appeared HLA-restricted. In a later analysis, DRB1 alleles had the most associated TCRs; HLA-C alleles the fewest.

Primers included in the PCR were 60 Vbeta and 13 Jbeta primers. The protocol was immunoSEQ multiplex PCR, while the TCRdb copy is restricted to in-frame clones and leaves out a portion. The profile shows approximately 150,000 clones, 80% of them singletons. Trimming shortened V by 2 bases and J by 6 bases, and 10 bases separated the two germline ends. CDR1 is MNHEY and CDR2 is SMNVEV in the germline V gene (reference sequence). The CDR3 consists of 13 residues. V and J are TRBV27 and TRBJ1-2; D call uncertain. The TCR originated in a man aged 35 to 55 in good health and CMV-seronegative. The sequenced material came from PBMCs. Here the CDR3 DNA reads TGTGCCAGCAGTTTAAGGGAGAAAAATGGCTACACCTTC. The encoded protein is CASSLREKNGYTF.